The source of this T cell receptor beta chain is a study of CD8 T cells in ankylosing spondylitis. Notes on the study in general: Matched synovial fluid from ankylosing spondylitis patients was reported to be enriched for disease-linked clones. Several highly homologous variants formed a TCR beta motif that appeared characteristic of ankylosing spondylitis blood. Earlier authors reported some of these motif variants in reactive arthritis synovial fluid and blood. Clones linked to disease, bearing a CD8+ phenotype, were relatively rare in peripheral blood.

Germline V gene sequence: CDR1 LGHNA, CDR2 YSLEER. The germline V and J ends were trimmed by 0 bases and 6 bases, with 17 bases remaining between them. The CDR3 is 17 residues long. TCRdb redid the calling of the 5' RACE reads with MiXCR, one entry per CDR3 protein. The table shows tens of thousands of distinct CDR3 sequences, with 6.2% occurring only once. This clonotype occurred a few times. Its antigen remains unidentified. The sequenced sample was synovial fluid, either unsorted or a sorted T cell fraction (not recorded which). The sequence was collected from a male donor with ankylosing spondylitis. The genes are TRBV4-3 and TRBJ1-4; D might be TRBD1 (6 bases). In DNA form, the CDR3 reads TGCGCCAGCAGCCAAGATTCAGGGGCGGCTGCTCATGAAAAACTGTTTTTT. Its protein product is CASSQDSGAAAHEKLFF.